The rows below give T cell receptor beta chains drawn from one sample of a study of cytomegalovirus exposure and HLA in healthy donors. Measured with immunoSEQ multiplex PCR; TCRdb has only the in-frame clones, and not every one. The sample has roughly 190,000 clones, less than 80% seen once. What was sequenced was PBMCs. Receptors originate from a man between 40 and 49 years old in good health and CMV-seronegative. CDR3s include the opening cysteine and the closing phenylalanine or tryptophan. The order of the fields is clone size, V gene, D gene, J gene, CDR3 protein, CDR3 DNA. D genes are given only for firm matches. Clone size is not always given. Where it is, it says once, few, many or a class for expanded clones.

abundance: few; v_gene: TRBV7-8; d_gene: TRBD2; j_gene: TRBJ2-5; CDR3aa: CASSPPLAGVLFGETQYF; CDR3nt: TGTGCCAGCAGCCCTCCACTAGCGGGGGTGCTGTTCGGAGAGACCCAGTACTTC
abundance: -; v_gene: TRBV6-1; d_gene: -; j_gene: TRBJ2-2; CDR3aa: CASSDGVSPLTGELFF; CDR3nt: TGTGCCAGCAGTGACGGGGTTTCGCCCTTAACCGGGGAGCTGTTTTTT
abundance: -; v_gene: TRBV7-9; d_gene: TRBD1; j_gene: TRBJ2-3; CDR3aa: CASSPRTGRTDTQYF; CDR3nt: TGTGCCAGCAGCCCCCGGACAGGGAGGACAGATACGCAGTATTTT
abundance: -; v_gene: TRBV28; d_gene: TRBD2; j_gene: TRBJ2-3; CDR3aa: CASSSSSFGGGTDTQYF; CDR3nt: TGTGCCAGCAGTTCTTCCTCGTTCGGCGGGGGAACAGATACGCAGTATTTT
abundance: few; v_gene: TRBV9; d_gene: TRBD1; j_gene: TRBJ2-3; CDR3aa: CASSVDRSGGGTDTQYF; CDR3nt: TGTGCCAGCAGCGTAGATAGGTCAGGGGGAGGCACAGATACGCAGTATTTT
abundance: few; v_gene: TRBV6-5; d_gene: TRBD1; j_gene: TRBJ1-4; CDR3aa: CASSPSTGTSEKLFF; CDR3nt: TGTGCCAGCAGCCCCTCGACAGGGACCTCCGAAAAACTGTTTTTT
abundance: few; v_gene: TRBV6-5; d_gene: -; j_gene: TRBJ2-7; CDR3aa: CASSYAGASYEQYF; CDR3nt: TGTGCCAGCAGTTACGCAGGGGCAAGCTACGAGCAGTACTTC
abundance: few; v_gene: TRBV7-9; d_gene: -; j_gene: TRBJ1-6; CDR3aa: CSSSLGSGDKDSPLHF; CDR3nt: TGTTCCAGCAGCTTAGGGTCGGGGGATAAAGATTCACCCCTCCACTTT
abundance: -; v_gene: TRBV9; d_gene: TRBD2; j_gene: TRBJ2-1; CDR3aa: CASSVVRGGPCSYNEQFF; CDR3nt: TGTGCCAGCAGCGTAGTACGGGGGGGACCCTGCTCCTACAATGAGCAGTTCTTC
abundance: few; v_gene: TRBV2; d_gene: TRBD1; j_gene: TRBJ1-5; CDR3aa: CASTADRGGQPQHF; CDR3nt: TGTGCCAGCACCGCGGACAGGGGTGGCCAGCCCCAGCATTTT
abundance: -; v_gene: TRBV2; d_gene: -; j_gene: TRBJ1-3; CDR3aa: CASRGDSSGNTIYF; CDR3nt: TGTGCCAGCAGGGGCGACAGCTCTGGAAACACCATATATTTT
abundance: once; v_gene: TRBV7-9; d_gene: TRBD1; j_gene: TRBJ1-3; CDR3aa: CASSRGQGTHRSGNTIYF; CDR3nt: TGTGCCAGCAGCCGTGGACAGGGAACACATCGCTCGGGAAACACCATATATTTT
abundance: few; v_gene: TRBV6-6; d_gene: -; j_gene: TRBJ2-1; CDR3aa: CASSDLRGWFYEQFF; CDR3nt: TGTGCCAGCAGTGACCTAAGGGGGTGGTTTTATGAGCAGTTCTTC
abundance: -; v_gene: TRBV6-5; d_gene: TRBD2; j_gene: TRBJ2-7; CDR3aa: CASSRGLAGDEQYF; CDR3nt: TGTGCCAGCAGCCGAGGACTAGCGGGAGACGAGCAGTACTTC
abundance: -; v_gene: TRBV28; d_gene: TRBD1; j_gene: TRBJ2-7; CDR3aa: CASSVPGGYEQYF; CDR3nt: TGTGCCAGCAGTGTTCCAGGGGGCTACGAGCAGTACTTC
abundance: -; v_gene: TRBV4-2; d_gene: -; j_gene: TRBJ1-6; CDR3aa: CASNPGGLGVNSPLHF; CDR3nt: TGTGCCAGCAACCCCGGAGGGCTGGGGGTAAATTCACCCCTCCACTTT